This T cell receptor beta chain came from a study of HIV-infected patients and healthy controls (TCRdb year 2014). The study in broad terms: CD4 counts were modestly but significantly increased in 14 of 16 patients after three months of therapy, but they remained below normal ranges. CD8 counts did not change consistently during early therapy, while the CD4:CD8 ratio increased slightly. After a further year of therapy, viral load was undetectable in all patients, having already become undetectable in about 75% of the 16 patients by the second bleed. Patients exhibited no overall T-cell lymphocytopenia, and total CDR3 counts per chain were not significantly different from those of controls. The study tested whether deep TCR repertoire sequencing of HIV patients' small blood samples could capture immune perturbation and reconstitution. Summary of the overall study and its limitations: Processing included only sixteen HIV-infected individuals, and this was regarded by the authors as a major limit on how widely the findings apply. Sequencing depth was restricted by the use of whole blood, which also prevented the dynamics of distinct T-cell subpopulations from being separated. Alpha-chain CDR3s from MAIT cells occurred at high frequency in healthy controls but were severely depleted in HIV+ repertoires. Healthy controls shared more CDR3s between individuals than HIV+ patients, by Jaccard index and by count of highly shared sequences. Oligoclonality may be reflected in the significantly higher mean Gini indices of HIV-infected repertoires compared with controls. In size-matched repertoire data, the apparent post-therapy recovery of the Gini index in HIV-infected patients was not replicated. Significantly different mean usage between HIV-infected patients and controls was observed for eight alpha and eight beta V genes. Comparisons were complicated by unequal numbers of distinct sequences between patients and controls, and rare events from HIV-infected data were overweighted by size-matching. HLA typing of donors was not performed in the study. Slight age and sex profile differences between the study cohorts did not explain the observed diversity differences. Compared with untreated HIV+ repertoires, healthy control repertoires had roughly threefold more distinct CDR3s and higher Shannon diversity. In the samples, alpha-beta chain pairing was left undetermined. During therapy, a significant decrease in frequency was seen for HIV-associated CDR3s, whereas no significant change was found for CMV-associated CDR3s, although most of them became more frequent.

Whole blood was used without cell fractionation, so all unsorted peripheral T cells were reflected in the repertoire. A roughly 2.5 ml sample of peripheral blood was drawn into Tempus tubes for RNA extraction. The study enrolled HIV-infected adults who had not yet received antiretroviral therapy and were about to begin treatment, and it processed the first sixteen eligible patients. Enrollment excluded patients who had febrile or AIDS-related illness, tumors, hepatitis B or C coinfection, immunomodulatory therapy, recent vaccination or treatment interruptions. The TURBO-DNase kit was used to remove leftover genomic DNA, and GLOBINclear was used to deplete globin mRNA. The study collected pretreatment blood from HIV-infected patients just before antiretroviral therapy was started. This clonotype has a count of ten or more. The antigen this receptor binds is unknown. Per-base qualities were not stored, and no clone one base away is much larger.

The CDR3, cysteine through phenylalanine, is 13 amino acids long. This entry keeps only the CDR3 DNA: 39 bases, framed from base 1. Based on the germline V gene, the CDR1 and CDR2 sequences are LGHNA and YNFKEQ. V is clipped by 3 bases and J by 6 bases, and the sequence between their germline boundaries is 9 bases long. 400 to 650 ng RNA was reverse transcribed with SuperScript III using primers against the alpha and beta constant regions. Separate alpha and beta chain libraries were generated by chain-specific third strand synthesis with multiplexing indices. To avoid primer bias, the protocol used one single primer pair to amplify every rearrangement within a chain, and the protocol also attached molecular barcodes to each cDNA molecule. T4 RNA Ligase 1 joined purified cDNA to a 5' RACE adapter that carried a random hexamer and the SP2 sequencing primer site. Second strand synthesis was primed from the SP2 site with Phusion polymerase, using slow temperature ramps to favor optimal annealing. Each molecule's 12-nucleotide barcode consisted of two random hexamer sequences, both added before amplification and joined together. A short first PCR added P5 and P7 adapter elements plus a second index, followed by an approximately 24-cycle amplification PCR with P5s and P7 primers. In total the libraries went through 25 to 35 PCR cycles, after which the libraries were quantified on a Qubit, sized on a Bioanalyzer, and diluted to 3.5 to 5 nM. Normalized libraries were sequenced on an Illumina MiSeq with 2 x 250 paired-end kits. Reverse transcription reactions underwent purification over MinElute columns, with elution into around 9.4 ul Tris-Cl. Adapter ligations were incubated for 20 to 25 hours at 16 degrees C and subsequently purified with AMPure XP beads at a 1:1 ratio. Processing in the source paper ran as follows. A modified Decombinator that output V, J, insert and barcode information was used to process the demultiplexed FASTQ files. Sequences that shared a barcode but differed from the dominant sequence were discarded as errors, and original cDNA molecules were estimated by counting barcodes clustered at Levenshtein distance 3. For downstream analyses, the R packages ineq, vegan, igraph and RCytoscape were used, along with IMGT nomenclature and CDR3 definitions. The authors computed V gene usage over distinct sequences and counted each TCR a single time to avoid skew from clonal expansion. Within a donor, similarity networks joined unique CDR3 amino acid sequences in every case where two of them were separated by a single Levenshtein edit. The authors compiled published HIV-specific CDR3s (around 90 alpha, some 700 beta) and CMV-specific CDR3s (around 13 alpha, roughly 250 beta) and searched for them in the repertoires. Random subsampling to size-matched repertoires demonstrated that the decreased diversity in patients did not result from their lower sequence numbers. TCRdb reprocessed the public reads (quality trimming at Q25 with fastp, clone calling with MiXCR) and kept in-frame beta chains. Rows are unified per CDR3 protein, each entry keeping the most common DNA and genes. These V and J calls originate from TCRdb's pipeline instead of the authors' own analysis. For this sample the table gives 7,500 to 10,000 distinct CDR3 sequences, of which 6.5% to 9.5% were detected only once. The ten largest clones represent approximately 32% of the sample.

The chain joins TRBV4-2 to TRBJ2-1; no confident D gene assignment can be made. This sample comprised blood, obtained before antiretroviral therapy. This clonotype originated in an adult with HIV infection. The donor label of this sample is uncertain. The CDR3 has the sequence CASSHGSVNEQFF. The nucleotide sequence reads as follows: TGTGCCAGCAGCCATGGGTCGGTCAATGAGCAGTTCTTC.